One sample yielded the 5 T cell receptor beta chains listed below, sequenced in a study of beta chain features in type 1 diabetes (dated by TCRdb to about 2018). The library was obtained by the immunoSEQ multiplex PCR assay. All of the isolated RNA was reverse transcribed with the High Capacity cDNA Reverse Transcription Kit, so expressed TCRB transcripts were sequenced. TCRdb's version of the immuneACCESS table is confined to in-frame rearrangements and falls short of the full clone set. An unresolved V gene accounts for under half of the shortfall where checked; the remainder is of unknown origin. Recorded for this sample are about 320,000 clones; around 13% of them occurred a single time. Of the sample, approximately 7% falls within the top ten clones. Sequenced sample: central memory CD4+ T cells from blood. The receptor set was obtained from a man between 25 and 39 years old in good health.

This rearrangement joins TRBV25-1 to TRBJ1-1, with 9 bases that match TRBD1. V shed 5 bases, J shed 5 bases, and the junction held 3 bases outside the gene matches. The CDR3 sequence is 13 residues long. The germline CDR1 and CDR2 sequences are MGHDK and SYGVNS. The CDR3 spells CASSRQGGTEAFF. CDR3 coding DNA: TGTGCCAGCAGTAGACAGGGGGGAACTGAAGCTTTCTTT.

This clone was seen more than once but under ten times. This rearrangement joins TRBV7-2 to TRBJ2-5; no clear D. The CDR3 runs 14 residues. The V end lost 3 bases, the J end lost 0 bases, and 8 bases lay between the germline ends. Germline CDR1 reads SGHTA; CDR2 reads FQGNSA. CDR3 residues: CASSLYINQETQYF. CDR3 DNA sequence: TGTGCCAGCAGCTTGTATATCAACCAAGAGACCCAGTACTTC.

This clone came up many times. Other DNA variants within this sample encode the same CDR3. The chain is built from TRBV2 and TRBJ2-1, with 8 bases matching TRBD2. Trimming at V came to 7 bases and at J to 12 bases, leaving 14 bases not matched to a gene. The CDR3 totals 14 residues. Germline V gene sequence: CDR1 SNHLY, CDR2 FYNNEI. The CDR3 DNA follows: TGTGCCAGCACCGAGGGGCGGGGGGTTGGTGTGCAGTTCTTC. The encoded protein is CASTEGRGVGVQFF.

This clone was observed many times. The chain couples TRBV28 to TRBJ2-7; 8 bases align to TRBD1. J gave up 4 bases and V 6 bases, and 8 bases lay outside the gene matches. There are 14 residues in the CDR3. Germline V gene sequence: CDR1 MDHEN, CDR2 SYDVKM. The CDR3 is CASRGWTGYYEQYV. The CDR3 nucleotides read TGTGCCAGCAGGGGTTGGACAGGGTATTACGAGCAGTACGTC.

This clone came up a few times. The CDR3 sequence is CASSSAGTAAYNEQFF. In DNA form, the CDR3 reads TGTGCCAGTAGTTCAGCCGGGACAGCTGCCTACAATGAGCAGTTCTTC. V is TRBV19 and J is TRBJ2-1, with 7 bases identical to TRBD1. This CDR3 comprises 16 residues. The trim removed 5 bases at V and 2 bases at J, leaving 9 bases unmatched. The germline gives CDR1 LNHDA, CDR2 SQIVND (reference sequence).